This TCR beta chain was observed in a study of blood T cell repertoires in COVID-19. Sequenced by immunoSEQ multiplex PCR; TCRdb stores in-frame clones only, minus some. Among approximately 22,000 clones, roughly 83% were seen once, and the ten largest hold roughly a fifth. Germline V gene sequence: CDR1 SGHKS, CDR2 YYEKEE (reference sequence). Trimming pared 4 bases from V and 7 bases from J, leaving 24 bases between. The CDR3 runs to 17 residues. The sample consisted of peripheral blood. The chain couples TRBV5-5 to TRBJ2-1; D is perhaps TRBD2 (6 bases). The TCR originated in a man older than 75 with active or convalescent COVID-19. CDR3 bases: TGTGCCAGCAGCATGGCGCGGGGTGCTACTACGGGGAATGAGCAGTTCTTC. This sequence encodes CASSMARGATTGNEQFF. The full variable domain, its missing parts supplied by reference TRBV5-5 and TRBJ2-1, is DAGVTQSPTHLIKTRGQQVTLRCSPISGHKSVSWYQQVLGQGPQFIFQYYEKEERGRGNFPDRFSARQFPNYSSELNVNALLLGDSALYLCASSMARGATTGNEQFFGPGTRLTVL.